The rows below give T cell receptor beta chains drawn from one sample of a study of T cell repertoires in cytomegalovirus infection. These receptors have no identified antigens. TCRdb redid the calling of the reads with MiXCR, one entry per CDR3 protein. The table shows 55,000 to 70,000 distinct CDR3 sequences, with 20% to 25% occurring only once. The specimen sequenced was PBMCs, sequenced either directly or after in vitro stimulation (not recorded which). Receptor source: a human donor in good health (CMV status not recorded). Some clones in this sample may be carry-over from other donors' samples. Each CDR3 is given without its conserved first and last residue.

v_call	j_call	cdr3_aa
TRBV20-1	TRBJ2-7	SAPRGAGSYEQY
TRBV5-1	TRBJ2-1	TSRTDEREQF
TRBV7-9	TRBJ1-1	ASSPTVEGEAF
TRBV27	TRBJ2-1	ASTSIFSGSIYNEQF
TRBV5-6	TRBJ1-5	ASSGRQGGSNQPQH
TRBV7-2	TRBJ2-1	ASTQRGGRYNEQF
TRBV28	TRBJ2-1	ASSPPSSNEQF
TRBV7-6	TRBJ2-3	ASSPGGADTQY
TRBV7-8	TRBJ1-2	ASSFSGPANYGYT
TRBV20-1	TRBJ1-3	SARDGTERNTIY
TRBV6-2/TRBV6-3	TRBJ2-1	ASSSPTSTLVDEQF
TRBV12-3/TRBV12-4	TRBJ2-5	ASSGPGGETQY
TRBV10-3	TRBJ1-1	AISYQENTEAF
TRBV18	TRBJ2-5	ASSPPGKETQY
TRBV25-1	TRBJ1-3	ASTAGDTIY
TRBV24-1	TRBJ2-5	ATSEADRGLQETQY
TRBV4-1	TRBJ2-1	ASSQPALAAYEQF
TRBV7-2	TRBJ2-2	ASTNLNTGELF
TRBV7-4	TRBJ2-7	ASSQISYEQY
TRBV11-2	TRBJ2-2	ATKGRTNDTGELF
TRBV7-6	TRBJ2-1	ASSSSSGGYNEQF
TRBV6-1	TRBJ2-7	ATQGGYEQY
TRBV2	TRBJ2-1	ASSEGHYNEQF
TRBV28	TRBJ2-5	ASSLTSGRETQY
TRBV7-2	TRBJ2-5	ASSPRLGSKETQY
TRBV20-1	TRBJ2-2	SASTEANTGELF
TRBV4-1	TRBJ2-3	ASSQEGLARQTDTQY
TRBV4-2	TRBJ2-7	ASSQERLASYEQY
TRBV14	TRBJ1-3	ASSEDRENTIY
TRBV4-3	TRBJ2-5	ASSQGSQGGTQEETQY
TRBV7-9	TRBJ2-5	ASSLAGPSQETQY
TRBV12-3/TRBV12-4	TRBJ1-6	ASSLFQGGSPLH
TRBV19	TRBJ2-5	ASSPNGGYQTQY
TRBV7-9	TRBJ2-7	ASSSIAGDVYAQY
TRBV9	TRBJ2-5	ASSVVDSGETQY
TRBV6-2/TRBV6-3	TRBJ2-2	ASSYSLAGWTGELF
TRBV6-2/TRBV6-3	TRBJ1-2	ASSYPLRDYGYT
TRBV13	TRBJ1-1	ASSLAGAPMYTEAF
TRBV28	TRBJ2-1	ASSSPSASGRGSYNEQF
TRBV6-2/TRBV6-3	TRBJ2-7	ASSSPWYEQY
TRBV15	TRBJ2-2	ATSNREGLGTGELF
TRBV4-3	TRBJ1-5	ASSQDRDQPQH
TRBV19	TRBJ1-1	ASSKDRTEAF
TRBV2	TRBJ2-3	ASSDHVLAGDTQY
TRBV4-2	TRBJ2-6	ASSSSGSGANVLT
TRBV6-2/TRBV6-3	TRBJ2-3	ASGREDTQY